These 24 T cell receptor beta chains came from one sample sequenced in a study of cytomegalovirus exposure and HLA in healthy donors. With 60 Vbeta and 13 Jbeta primers, the PCR was carried out. Produced via immunoSEQ multiplex PCR; TCRdb's table is partial and in-frame only. The data show about 160,000 clones, with 73% seen just once and 1.5% to 2% held by the top ten. The sequenced material came from PBMCs. These receptors originate from a woman under 30 in good health and CMV-seronegative.

The V call is TRBV6-1, the J call TRBJ2-1, with D perhaps matching TRBD1 (5 bases). CDR3 length: 17 amino acids. Germline values: CDR1 MNHNS, CDR2 SASEGT. V was trimmed by 4 bases and J by 0 bases, leaving 16 bases between them. Here the CDR3 reads CASSVRTRAPSYNEQFF. CDR3 bases: TGTGCCAGCAGTGTAAGGACCAGGGCTCCCTCCTACAATGAGCAGTTCTTC.

The chain has TRBV4-1 and TRBJ1-1, with D perhaps TRBD1 (5 bases). The length of the CDR3 is 14 residues. V was trimmed by 4 bases and J by 7 bases, leaving 16 bases between them. In germline, CDR1 is MGHRA, CDR2 YSYEKL. CDR3 in DNA: TGCGCCAGCAGCCGCGCGACAGTAGAGGTTGAAGCTTTCTTT. Encoded protein: CASSRATVEVEAFF.

The CDR3 loop is CASSGWTGGVSPLHF. The CDR3 region has the DNA TGTGCCAGCAGTGGATGGACAGGGGGTGTTTCACCCCTCCACTTT. The V gene is TRBV6-1, the J gene TRBJ1-6; TRBD1 matches at 10 bases. This CDR3 region has 15 residues. CDR1 and CDR2 (germline): MNHNS, SASEGT. The ends lost 4 bases at V and 9 bases at J; junction bases unmatched: 6.

This chain uses TRBV5-6 with TRBJ1-6; the D is unclear. This CDR3 has 15 amino acids. Germline V gene data show CDR1 as SGHDT and CDR2 as YYEEEE. The V and J ends lost 3 bases and 8 bases respectively, with 15 bases between them. CDR3 sequence (DNA): TGTGCCAGCAGCTCCCTGAACAGCTGGGATTCACCCCTCCACTTT. It yields the protein CASSSLNSWDSPLHF.

The gene calls are TRBV2 and TRBJ2-2, with D perhaps TRBD1 (6 bases). The CDR3 consists of 14 residues. The V and J ends lost 9 bases and 4 bases respectively, with 15 bases between them. The germline gives CDR1 SNHLY, CDR2 FYNNEI. In nucleotides, the CDR3 is TGTGCCAGTACTGGGACACTGGGCACCGGGGAGCTGTTTTTT. Translated, it gives CASTGTLGTGELFF. Supplemented by reference TRBV2 and TRBJ2-2, the full variable domain reads EPEVTQTPSHQVTQMGQEVILRCVPISNHLYFYWYRQILGQKVEFLVSFYNNEISEKSEIFDDQFSVERPDGSNFTLKIRSTKLEDSAMYFCASTGTLGTGELFFGEGSRLTVL.

The chain recombines TRBV5-1 with TRBJ2-7; TRBD1 matches 9 bases. Germline V gene sequence: CDR1 SGHRS, CDR2 YFSETQ. Trimming removed 2 bases from V and 6 bases from J; junction bases left unmatched: 6. The CDR3 consists of 14 residues. CDR3 bases: TGCGCCAGCAGCTTTGCTTCGACAGGGGGCGAGCAGTACTTC. As protein: CASSFASTGGEQYF. Complete variable domain (other parts from reference TRBV5-1 and TRBJ2-7): KAGVTQTPRYLIKTRGQQVTLSCSPISGHRSVSWYQQTPGQGLQFLFEYFSETQRNKGNFPGRFSGRQFSNSRSEMNVSTLELGDSALYLCASSFASTGGEQYFGPGTRLTVT.

The chain has TRBV10-1 and TRBJ2-1, with 10 bases lining up with TRBD2. Germline values: CDR1 WNHNN, CDR2 SYGVQD (reference sequence). The CDR3 runs 15 residues. V shed 3 bases, J shed 9 bases, and the junction held 8 bases outside the gene matches. DNA of the CDR3: TGCGCCAGCAGTGAAAAAGGGACTAGCGAATTTGAGCAGTTCTTC. It codes for CASSEKGTSEFEQFF.

The chain combines TRBV5-1 with TRBJ2-5; the match to TRBD1 covers 7 bases. Germline V gene sequence: CDR1 SGHRS, CDR2 YFSETQ. The CDR3 spans 14 residues. CDR3 DNA sequence: TGCGCGAGTAAGGCCGGGACAGTCAAAGAGACCCAGTACTTC. This translates into CASKAGTVKETQYF.

This sequence joins TRBV2 and TRBJ1-2; perhaps TRBD1 as D (5 bases). Germline V gives CDR1 SNHLY, CDR2 FYNNEI. V was pared by 2 bases and J by 8 bases, with 15 bases between. The CDR3 runs to 14 residues. CDR3 sequence (DNA): TGTGCCAGCAGTGAAACCCAGGGTGGTATAGGCTACACCTTC. Translating gives CASSETQGGIGYTF.

V gene TRBV7-9 combines with J gene TRBJ2-2, with no clear D. The V gene's germline CDR1 is SEHNR and CDR2 FQNEAQ (reference sequence). The CDR3 length is 15 residues. Between the trimmed V and J ends, which lost 7 bases and 6 bases, there was a span of 18 bases. The CDR3 protein is CASNQPRTGPGELFF. CDR3 nucleotides: TGTGCCAGCAACCAACCCCGAACTGGGCCCGGGGAGCTGTTTTTT.

V usage is TRBV11-3 and J usage is TRBJ1-1; 7 nucleotides align to TRBD1. Germline-derived CDR1 and CDR2 are SGHNT and YENEEA. The CDR3 extends over 13 amino acids. Losses at the gene ends were 7 bases for V and 4 bases for J; bases not matched to a gene: 6. The CDR3 DNA sequence: TGTGCCAGCACCTACAGACAGGGCACTGAAGCTTTCTTT. This codes for CASTYRQGTEAFF.

The chain uses TRBV28 and TRBJ2-3, with D uncertain. The CDR3 contains 13 residues. Trimming removed 7 bases from V and 0 bases from J, with 8 bases in between. Germline loops: CDR1 MDHEN, CDR2 SYDVKM. CDR3 in amino acids: CASTPRSTDTQYF. Here the CDR3 DNA reads TGTGCCAGCACCCCCAGGAGCACAGATACGCAGTATTTT.

This chain uses TRBV5-4 with TRBJ1-1; D perhaps matches TRBD1 (5 bases). Germline values: CDR1 SGHNT, CDR2 YYREEE (reference sequence). The CDR3 length is 16 residues. With 3 bases removed from V and 0 bases from J, the gap between germline ends came to 15 bases. The CDR3 DNA reads TGTGCCAGCAGCTCCTCAGGGATCTCCATGAACACTGAAGCTTTCTTT. This sequence encodes CASSSSGISMNTEAFF.

CDR3 nucleotide sequence: TGTGCCAGCAGCTTAACAACACAAGAGACCCAGTACTTC. Encoded protein: CASSLTTQETQYF. The J gene is TRBJ2-5, the V gene TRBV11-2; D is unresolved. The V gene lost 2 bases and the J gene lost 2 bases, with 6 bases spanning the gap. Germline CDR1 SGHAT, CDR2 FQNNGV. The CDR3 contains 13 residues.

This chain joins TRBV5-4 and TRBJ2-2, with D tentatively TRBD2 (6 bases). V was pared by 2 bases and J by 6 bases, with 11 bases between. This CDR3 is built from 14 residues. Per the germline V gene, CDR1 is SGHNT and CDR2 is YYREEE (reference sequence). Here the CDR3 DNA reads TGTGCCAGCAGCTTAGGACTAAGAGCCGGGGAGCTGTTTTTT. It encodes CASSLGLRAGELFF. Full variable domain (missing parts from reference TRBV5-4 and TRBJ2-2): ETGVTQSPTHLIKTRGQQVTLRCSSQSGHNTVSWYQQALGQGPQFIFQYYREEENGRGNFPPRFSGLQFPNYSSELNVNALELDDSALYLCASSLGLRAGELFFGEGSRLTVL.

This sequence joins TRBV29-1 and TRBJ1-1; D uncertain. The CDR3 extends over 14 amino acids. V gave up 4 bases and J gave up 2 bases, with 14 bases separating them. Germline V gene sequence: CDR1 SQVTM, CDR2 ANQGSEA. CDR3 coding DNA: TGCAGCGTTGTTAGCCGAATGGCCAACACTGAAGCTTTCTTT. Its protein product is CSVVSRMANTEAFF.

The chain carries TRBV7-6 and TRBJ1-3; D is unresolved. V lost 5 bases and J lost 0, with 5 bases in between. This CDR3 is 13 amino acids long. Germline V gives CDR1 SGHVS, CDR2 FNYEAQ. The CDR3 protein is CASSTHSGNTIYF. Here the CDR3 DNA reads TGTGCCAGCAGCACACACTCTGGAAACACCATATATTTT.

With regard to this clone: The sample carries other DNA sequences with the same CDR3. CDR3: CASSLVASSYEQYF. Written as DNA, the CDR3 is TGCGCCAGCAGCTTGGTAGCTAGCTCCTACGAGCAGTACTTC. The rearrangement joins TRBV5-1 to TRBJ2-7; D remains unclear. The germline V gene has CDR1 SGHRS and CDR2 YFSETQ. V was trimmed by 0 bases and J by 0 bases, leaving 7 bases between them. The CDR3 covers 14 residues.

The chain is built from TRBV19 and TRBJ1-6; D possibly corresponds to TRBD1 (6 bases). Germline V gene sequence: CDR1 LNHDA, CDR2 SQIVND (reference sequence). This CDR3 spans 13 amino acids. V lost 4 bases and J lost 7, with 8 bases in between. The chain's CDR3 is CASSSTGNSPLHF. The CDR3 DNA reads as TGTGCCAGTAGTAGTACAGGGAATTCACCCCTCCACTTT.

This clone was found a few times. The V gene is TRBV7-7, the J gene TRBJ2-5, with 7 bases fitting TRBD1. The CDR3 spans 14 residues. V dropped 5 bases and J dropped 4; count of bases not matched to a gene: 7. Germline-derived CDR1 and CDR2 are SSHAT and FNYEAQ (reference sequence). As DNA, the CDR3 is TGTGCCAGCAGCATGAACCGGGACAGAGAGACCCAGTACTTC. Its protein is CASSMNRDRETQYF.

V usage is TRBV29-1 and J usage is TRBJ1-3; 7 bases align to TRBD1. CDR1 and CDR2 from the germline V gene are SQVTM and ANQGSEA. Trimming cost V 4 bases and J 0 bases; bases outside gene matches: 9. The CDR3 totals 16 residues. The CDR3 DNA follows: TGCAGCGTTGGGGGGGTGGGGACAGACTCTGGAAACACCATATATTTT. This gives the protein CSVGGVGTDSGNTIYF. The complete variable domain, with remaining parts taken from reference TRBV29-1 and TRBJ1-3, reads SAVISQKPSRDICQRGTSLTIQCQVDSQVTMMFWYRQQPGQSLTLIATANQGSEATYESGFVIDKFPISRPNLTFSTLTVSNMSPEDSSIYLCSVGGVGTDSGNTIYFGEGSWLTVV.

The chain uses TRBV7-6 and TRBJ2-3; 8 bases match TRBD1. This CDR3 is 15 amino acids long. The junction had 8 bases not matched to a gene; V was cut back by 1 base and J by 8 bases. Germline V gives CDR1 SGHVS, CDR2 FNYEAQ. In DNA form, the CDR3 reads TGTGCCAGCAGCTTAGAGACAGGGGATAGGGGTACGCAGTATTTT. As protein: CASSLETGDRGTQYF.

This clone was seen more than once but under ten times. The V gene is TRBV7-9, the J gene TRBJ1-1, with 9 bases that match TRBD1. Unmatched junction bases numbered 6, after V lost 5 bases and J lost 11 bases. CDR1 and CDR2 (germline): SEHNR, FQNEAQ (reference sequence). The CDR3 runs to 12 residues. CDR3: CASSRDRERAFF. The CDR3 DNA reads TGTGCCAGCAGCCGGGACAGGGAACGGGCTTTCTTT.

The chain joins TRBV19 to TRBJ1-3; 8 positions agree with TRBD1. The V and J ends lost 8 bases and 6 bases, in that order; junction bases with no gene match: 9. The CDR3 has 14 residues. The V gene's germline CDR1 is LNHDA and CDR2 SQIVND (reference sequence). This CDR3 is CASRPGQGVNTIYF. The CDR3 DNA reads as TGTGCCAGTCGCCCCGGACAGGGTGTAAACACCATATATTTT.